This T cell receptor beta chain was observed in a study of T cell repertoires in ileal Crohn's disease. Study-wide results and caveats: Clonality above 26.8% at surgery always came with endoscopic recurrence.

About this clone: The antigen remains undetermined.

The table came from immunoSEQ multiplex PCR; TCRdb's copy has only in-frame clones and leaves some out. The sample records over 4,500 clones, about 81% being singletons. The CDR3 has 15 amino acids. The germline CDR1 and CDR2 sequences are SGHDN and FVKESK. V gave up 2 bases and J gave up 2 bases, with 13 bases separating them. The sample comprised ileal tissue. The gene calls are TRBV14 and TRBJ2-7; D might be TRBD1 (6 bases). This TCR was recovered from an adult with Crohn's disease. For the CDR3, the DNA is TGTGCCAGCAGCCAACTAGGGGACAAGGCCTACGAGCAGTACTTC. This codes for CASSQLGDKAYEQYF.